Listed below are T cell receptor beta chains from one sample, sequenced in a study of cytomegalovirus exposure and HLA in healthy donors. The table came from immunoSEQ multiplex PCR; TCRdb's copy has only in-frame clones and leaves some out. The data hold 150,000 to 180,000 clones, with 65% to 75% observed a single time. Specimen: PBMCs. These receptors originate from a man between 18 and 35 years old in good health and CMV-seronegative. Both conserved end residues are trimmed from each CDR3. Fields, in order: V gene, J gene, CDR3 protein.

TRBV4-1,TRBJ1-1,ASSPTELLNTEAF
TRBV7-9,TRBJ1-1,ASSLDPGSEAF
TRBV10-3,TRBJ2-3,AISDAGAESTDTQY
TRBV5-6,TRBJ1-5,ASSWGGHQPQH
TRBV6-1,TRBJ2-3,ASSEYGEGVADTQY
TRBV6-1,TRBJ1-4,ASATSGQLNEKLF
TRBV7-2,TRBJ1-6,ASSLLGVNSPLH
TRBV11-2,TRBJ1-2,ASSYHSGRGPSNSGYT
TRBV7-6,TRBJ2-1,ASSLAGGTSGYNEQF
TRBV5-4,TRBJ1-4,ASSTGGQIEKLF
TRBV4-1,TRBJ1-5,ASSQFFPTAGNQPQH
TRBV13,TRBJ2-3,ASRYFASGDTQY
TRBV19,TRBJ1-3,ASSSYAGSGNTIY
TRBV9,TRBJ2-1,ASSVVPGAVNEQF
TRBV28,TRBJ2-3,ASSHGQGSDTQY
TRBV27,TRBJ1-5,ASSPLRLHQPQH
TRBV7-2,TRBJ2-3,ASTLRRLRTDTQY